The table lists the clone carrying this TCR beta chain with a count of one. This sample was taken from a study of T cell changes during pregnancy in multiple sclerosis. The protocol was immunoSEQ multiplex PCR, while the TCRdb copy is restricted to in-frame clones and leaves out a portion. The sample carries about 76,000 clones, 80% to 95% recorded once. This TCR was recovered from a female donor in good health, enrolled as a control in a pregnancy study. The specimen comprised peripheral blood, sampled in the first trimester of pregnancy.

CDR3 in amino acids: CASSPPSSYEQYF. CDR3 nucleotide sequence: TGTGCCAGCTCACCACCATCTTCCTACGAGCAGTACTTC. The rearrangement uses TRBV18 and TRBJ2-7; D gene ambiguous. Germline V CDR1 and CDR2: KGHSH, LQKENI. V was shortened by 0 bases and J by 1 base, with 4 bases between the two germline ends. This CDR3 is built from 13 residues.